The 15 T cell receptor beta chains reported below all come from one sample, sequenced in a study of cytomegalovirus exposure and HLA in healthy donors. The PCR made use of 60 Vbeta and 13 Jbeta primers. Profiled with immunoSEQ multiplex PCR; TCRdb holds only in-frame clones, not every one. The sample records some 36,000 clones, approximately 70% being singletons. The sequencing input was PBMCs. Receptors originate from a man younger than 40 in good health and CMV-seronegative.

The chain uses TRBV4-1 and TRBJ1-2; 8 nucleotides agree with TRBD1. V shed 3 bases, J shed 2 bases, and the junction held 5 bases outside the gene matches. The CDR3 is 15 residues long. CDR1 MGHRA and CDR2 YSYEKL come from the germline V gene. The CDR3 region is CASSQPGQGNYGYTF. The CDR3 DNA follows: TGCGCCAGCAGCCAGCCCGGACAGGGCAACTATGGCTACACCTTC.

This sequence joins TRBV28 and TRBJ2-7; TRBD1 matches 7 bases. CDR1 and CDR2 (germline): MDHEN, SYDVKM. J gave up 3 bases and V 7 bases, and 6 bases lay outside the gene matches. The CDR3 contains 13 residues. CDR3 protein: CASNGQELYEQYF. DNA of the CDR3: TGTGCCAGCAATGGACAGGAACTCTACGAGCAGTACTTC. Drawing the rest from reference TRBV28 and TRBJ2-7, the complete variable domain is DVKVTQSSRYLVKRTGEKVFLECVQDMDHENMFWYRQDPGLGLRLIYFSYDVKMKEKGDIPEGYSVSREKKERFSLILESASTNQTSMYLCASNGQELYEQYFGPGTRLTVT.

This chain connects TRBV7-2 to TRBJ2-2; 7 nucleotides match TRBD2. Germline CDR1 SGHTA, CDR2 FQGNSA. The CDR3 totals 14 residues. With 9 bases clipped from V and 4 bases from J, the junction kept 8 bases outside the gene matches. The DNA for the CDR3 is TGTGCCAGTGGCGGGGGTGGGGGCACCGGGGAGCTGTTTTTT. Amino acids: CASGGGGGTGELFF.

The chain employs TRBV5-6 and TRBJ1-2; a weak D match, TRBD1 (6 bases). Germline loops: CDR1 SGHDT, CDR2 YYEEEE. Between the trimmed V and J ends, which lost 3 bases and 5 bases, there was a span of 8 bases. The CDR3 contains 12 residues. The DNA for the CDR3 is TGTGCCAGCAGCTCCGGGACATATGGCTACACCTTC. Translating gives CASSSGTYGYTF.

This clone was detected only once. The chain combines TRBV7-2 with TRBJ2-7; 9 positions agree with TRBD1. The CDR3 contains 15 residues. CDR1 is SGHTA, CDR2 FQGNSA, per germline. Trimming cost V 4 bases and J 4 bases; bases outside gene matches: 8. The CDR3 bases are TGTGCCAGCAGCTCACCCGGGACAGGGCGGTACGAGCAGTACTTC. It encodes CASSSPGTGRYEQYF.

The gene calls are TRBV6-6 and TRBJ1-6, with D maybe TRBD1 (6 bases). V was trimmed by 4 bases and J by 7 bases, leaving 11 bases between them. The CDR3 is made up of 14 amino acids. Germline assignment: CDR1 MNHNY and CDR2 SVGAGI (reference sequence). As DNA, the CDR3 is TGTGCCAGCAGTTCGGCAGGGGACAATTCACCCCTCCACTTT. Translating gives CASSSAGDNSPLHF.

The rearrangement links TRBV29-1 to TRBJ2-5, with D perhaps matching TRBD2 (5 bases). Per the germline V gene, CDR1 is SQVTM and CDR2 is ANQGSEA. V was cut by 4 bases and J by 5 bases, with 14 bases left in between. The CDR3 runs to 13 residues. The CDR3 DNA reads TGCAGCGTTGGTGGAGGCTTATGGGAGACCCAGTACTTC. Translating it yields CSVGGGLWETQYF.

This rearrangement joins TRBV6-1 to TRBJ2-6, with D possibly matching TRBD2 (5 bases). Germline V CDR1 and CDR2: MNHNS, SASEGT. Trimming took off 4 bases at V and 0 bases at J, with 13 bases between the two ends. This CDR3 has 17 residues. The CDR3 DNA reads TGTGCCAGCAGTGGCCCCGGCGGAGGCTCTGGGGCCAACGTCCTGACTTTC. It encodes CASSGPGGGSGANVLTF.

The V call is TRBV6-1, the J call TRBJ1-5; D gene uncertain. CDR1 MNHNS and CDR2 SASEGT come from the germline V gene. V lost 6 bases and J 0 bases, leaving 6 bases between the germline ends. CDR3 size: 13 residues. The CDR3 is CASSVYSNQPQHF. The CDR3 nucleotides read TGTGCCAGCAGCGTGTATAGCAATCAGCCCCAGCATTTT.

CDR3 DNA sequence: TGTGCCAGCAGTTACTCTGGGACAGGGGAATATGAAGCTTTCTTT. Amino acids: CASSYSGTGEYEAFF. The V and J genes are TRBV6-5 and TRBJ1-1; 10 bases agree with TRBD1. This CDR3 is built from 15 residues. Trimming removed 0 bases from V and 7 bases from J; junction bases left unmatched: 5. The germline gives CDR1 MNHEY, CDR2 SVGAGI.

This clone was detected a few times. The chain is built from TRBV2 and TRBJ2-2, with unresolved D. Between the trimmed V and J ends, which lost 8 bases and 1 base, there was a span of 8 bases. CDR3 length equals 13 residues. Germline V gene sequence: CDR1 SNHLY, CDR2 FYNNEI. The CDR3 loop reads CASGRLNTGELFF. The CDR3 bases are TGTGCCAGCGGCAGGTTGAACACCGGGGAGCTGTTTTTT.

The V gene is TRBV13, the J gene TRBJ1-1; D is uncertain. The CDR3 totals 14 residues. Germline V gene lookup returns CDR1 PRHDT and CDR2 FYEKMQ (reference sequence). Trimming took 5 bases from V and 4 from J, leaving 14 bases between them. CDR3 in amino acids: CASSNGPSGTEAFF. The CDR3 nucleotides are TGTGCCAGCAGCAACGGCCCTTCAGGCACTGAAGCTTTCTTT.

J is TRBJ1-1 and V is TRBV29-1; D might be TRBD1 (6 bases). Germline-derived CDR1 and CDR2 are SQVTM and ANQGSEA. V was shortened by 5 bases and J by 1 base, with 17 bases between the two germline ends. This CDR3 region has 15 residues. CDR3 sequence: CSVNSGAYGNTEAFF. CDR3 DNA sequence: TGCAGCGTTAACTCAGGGGCTTACGGGAACACTGAAGCTTTCTTT. The whole variable domain, remainder taken from reference TRBV29-1 and TRBJ1-1, is SAVISQKPSRDICQRGTSLTIQCQVDSQVTMMFWYRQQPGQSLTLIATANQGSEATYESGFVIDKFPISRPNLTFSTLTVSNMSPEDSSIYLCSVNSGAYGNTEAFFGQGTRLTVV.

The V call is TRBV29-1, the J call TRBJ2-1; D not resolved. V was trimmed by 1 base and J by 8 bases, leaving 21 bases between them. The CDR3 length is 16 residues. Germline CDR1 SQVTM, CDR2 ANQGSEA. The CDR3 loop is CSVEGQGRAPSDEQFF. CDR3 coding DNA: TGCAGCGTTGAAGGACAAGGTAGAGCCCCCTCGGATGAGCAGTTCTTC.

The genes are TRBV7-2 and TRBJ2-7; 11 bases line up with TRBD1. In germline, CDR1 is SGHTA, CDR2 FQGNSA. This CDR3 spans 16 amino acids. J was trimmed by 4 bases and V by 5 bases; bases with no gene match: 10. CDR3 DNA: TGTGCCAGCAGCACCATCCTCGGGACAGGGGGATACGAGCAGTACTTC. Its translation: CASSTILGTGGYEQYF.